Following are 12 T cell receptor beta chains from one sample sequenced in a study of blood T cell repertoires in COVID-19. The data were produced by immunoSEQ multiplex PCR, yet TCRdb's version contains in-frame clones alone and is incomplete. Of fewer than 85,000 clones listed, 74% are singletons. The material sequenced was peripheral blood. These receptors originate from a human donor with acute or convalescent COVID-19. The donor label of this sample is uncertain.

The CDR3 loop reads CASSRSGTIRGTEAFF. The CDR3 bases are TGTGCCAGCAGCCGGTCGGGAACTATTCGGGGCACTGAAGCTTTCTTT. The V gene is TRBV7-6, the J gene TRBJ1-1; D remains unclear. V lost 5 bases and J 4 bases, leaving 20 bases between the germline ends. The CDR3 is 16 residues long. The V gene's germline CDR1 is SGHVS and CDR2 FNYEAQ. The complete variable domain, with remaining parts taken from reference TRBV7-6 and TRBJ1-1, reads GAGVSQSPRYKVTKRGQDVALRCDPISGHVSLYWYRQALGQGPEFLTYFNYEAQQDKSGLPNDRFSAERPEGSISTLTIQRTEQRDSAMYRCASSRSGTIRGTEAFFGQGTRLTVV.

V is TRBV20-1 and J is TRBJ1-5; D gene uncertain. The CDR3 spans 13 residues. Trimming cost V 3 bases and J 4 bases, with 10 bases left between them. Germline assignment: CDR1 DFQATT and CDR2 SNEGSKA (reference sequence). The CDR3 DNA reads TGCAGTGCTAGTAACAGAGGGAATCAGCCCCAGCATTTT. This gives the protein CSASNRGNQPQHF.

The V call is TRBV29-1, the J call TRBJ2-5, with D possibly matching TRBD1 (5 bases). This CDR3 spans 13 amino acids. Germline-derived CDR1 and CDR2 are SQVTM and ANQGSEA. The V end was cut by 5 bases, the J end by 4 bases, with 14 bases between. CDR3 in amino acids: CSVRVQGGETQYF. CDR3 nucleotides: TGCAGCGTTCGGGTCCAGGGTGGAGAGACCCAGTACTTC.

The chain employs TRBV18 and TRBJ1-3, with D tentatively TRBD1 (5 bases). This CDR3 has 13 residues. V gave up 3 bases and J gave up 8 bases, with 11 bases separating them. Looked up from germline, CDR1 is KGHSH and CDR2 is LQKENI. In nucleotides, the CDR3 is TGTGCCAGCTCACCGGGGCAGCCAGACACCATATATTTT. Protein product: CASSPGQPDTIYF.

This clone has only one observation. The junction departs from the called germline gene at one end, perhaps through a read error. The gene calls are TRBV7-2 and TRBJ1-2, with a tentative D call TRBD1 (6 bases). This CDR3 spans 12 amino acids. Germline-derived CDR1 and CDR2 are SGHTA and FQGNSA. The CDR3 region has the DNA TGTGCCAGCAGCGAACAGGGCCATGGCCACACCTTC. Residues: CASSEQGHGHTF.

The count of this clone is one. The chain has TRBV9 and TRBJ1-5; tentative D call: TRBD1 (5 bases). Germline values: CDR1 SGDLS, CDR2 YYNGEE. The CDR3 consists of 15 residues. V lost 0 bases and J 6 bases, leaving 13 bases between the germline ends. DNA for the CDR3: TGTGCCAGCAGCGTAGGGGTACAGGTCAGTCAGCCCCAGCATTTT. It yields the protein CASSVGVQVSQPQHF.

J is TRBJ2-7 and V is TRBV4-3; 9 bases are shared with TRBD1. The germline V gene has CDR1 LGHNA and CDR2 YSLEER. Trimming took 0 bases from V and 2 from J; bases not matched to a gene: 8. The CDR3 extends over 17 amino acids. The CDR3 DNA reads as TGCGCCAGCAGCCAAGATTCGACCGGGACAGGGACCTACGAGCAGTACTTC. Encoded protein: CASSQDSTGTGTYEQYF.

J is TRBJ2-7 and V is TRBV30; 8 positions match TRBD1. V lost 4 bases, J lost 0 bases, and 14 bases stayed unmatched. Germline CDR1 reads GTSNPN; CDR2 reads SVGIG (reference sequence). CDR3 length equals 17 residues. The CDR3 DNA reads TGTGCCTGGACCCGAGGCCTGGGACAGGTGCCCTCCTACGAGCAGTACTTC. This gives the protein CAWTRGLGQVPSYEQYF.

The chain combines TRBV27 with TRBJ2-1, with unresolved D. Trimming removed 3 bases at V and 5 bases at J, with 17 bases between. Germline V CDR1 and CDR2: MNHEY, SMNVEV (reference sequence). CDR3 length equals 16 residues. In DNA form, the CDR3 reads TGTGCCAGCAGTTTCCTAACTCAAAAACCCAACAATGAGCAGTTCTTC. It translates to CASSFLTQKPNNEQFF.

CDR3 protein: CASSLESYNEQFF. The CDR3 region has the DNA TGTGCCAGCAGTTTGGAGTCGTACAATGAGCAGTTCTTC. J is TRBJ2-1 and V is TRBV28; D gene uncertain. V lost 3 bases and J lost 4, with 7 bases in between. CDR3 length: 13 residues. Germline V gives CDR1 MDHEN, CDR2 SYDVKM.

The chain couples TRBV10-2 to TRBJ1-3, with D maybe TRBD1 (5 bases). The CDR3 consists of 11 residues. Trimming took off 8 bases at V and 9 bases at J, with 11 bases between the two ends. Germline loops: CDR1 WSHSY, CDR2 SAAADI. The CDR3 reads CASGTPGTIYF. Here the CDR3 DNA reads TGCGCCAGCGGGACTCCGGGCACCATATATTTT.

In this sample, this clone turned up a few times. The genes are TRBV4-2 and TRBJ2-3; D may be TRBD2 (5 bases). The CDR3 spans 16 residues. Trimming pared 0 bases from V and 1 base from J, leaving 11 bases between. The germline gives CDR1 LGHNA, CDR2 YNFKEQ. The CDR3 DNA reads TGTGCCAGCAGCCAAGAATCTAGCCCCCGCACAGATACGCAGTATTTT. This sequence encodes CASSQESSPRTDTQYF.